Below, 30 T cell receptor beta chains from the same sample are listed, as sequenced in a study of early T cells in non-severe SARS-CoV-2 infection. Each CDR3 protein gets one entry after TCRdb re-called the 5' RACE reads with MiXCR. The sample shows about 55,000 distinct CDR3 sequences, 13% of them seen only once. This sample comprised whole blood, obtained at baseline. The receptors stem from an adult who was a healthcare worker with PCR-confirmed SARS-CoV-2 infection or an uninfected control (not recorded which).

Ten or more counts support this clonotype. This rearrangement joins TRBV29-1 to TRBJ2-3; D is ambiguous. Trimming stripped 3 bases from V and 0 bases from J, with 4 bases between. The CDR3 contains 12 residues. The germline V gene encodes CDR1 SQVTM and CDR2 ANQGSEA. As DNA, the CDR3 is TGCAGCGTTGATGGCAGCACAGATACGCAGTATTTT. This codes for CSVDGSTDTQYF.

This clonotype was observed a handful of times. The rearrangement links TRBV7-9 to TRBJ2-1; 8 nucleotides align to TRBD2. Trimming removed 6 bases from V and 8 bases from J; junction bases left unmatched: 15. The CDR3 spans 16 residues. Germline-derived CDR1 and CDR2 are SEHNR and FQNEAQ (reference sequence). The CDR3 region has the DNA TGTGCCAGCAGTGTGGACAGCGGGAGTACTGTGGATGAGCAGTTCTTC. Translated, it gives CASSVDSGSTVDEQFF.

V and J are TRBV27 and TRBJ2-7, with 9 positions matching TRBD2. This CDR3 comprises 14 residues. The germline V gene encodes CDR1 MNHEY and CDR2 SMNVEV (reference sequence). The V gene end was trimmed by 6 bases and the J gene end by 1 base; junction bases not matched to a gene: 4. The CDR3 here is CASSKLAGSYEQYF. The CDR3 DNA sequence: TGTGCCAGCAGCAAGCTAGCGGGGTCCTACGAGCAGTACTTC.

This clonotype was seen at least ten times. CDR3 sequence (DNA): TGTGCCAGCAGCCCTTTACTTAGCAATCAGCCCCAGCATTTT. This codes for CASSPLLSNQPQHF. This chain joins TRBV6-5 and TRBJ1-5, with D uncertain. The CDR3 extends over 14 amino acids. V was cut by 6 bases and J by 0 bases, with 9 bases left in between. From germline, CDR1 is MNHEY and CDR2 SVGAGI.

The chain uses TRBV12-3 or TRBV12-4 and TRBJ2-5; D gene ambiguous. Trimming cost V 3 bases and J 3 bases, with 14 bases left between them. This CDR3 is 15 amino acids long. The CDR3 DNA sequence: TGTGCCAGCAGTTTTGGGCATAGTAATAAAGAGACCCAGTACTTC. Translation gives CASSFGHSNKETQYF.

The chain carries TRBV7-9 and TRBJ1-1; D not certain. V was cut by 1 base and J by 4 bases, with 4 bases left in between. Per the germline V gene, CDR1 is SEHNR and CDR2 is FQNEAQ (reference sequence). There are 12 residues in the CDR3. In DNA form, the CDR3 reads TGTGCCAGCAGCTTAGGCAGCACTGAAGCTTTCTTT. Amino acid sequence: CASSLGSTEAFF.

This clonotype was observed a few times. The CDR3 DNA is TGTGCCAGCAGTAACCTAGCGGGGGTAGGAGATACGCAGTATTTT. This sequence encodes CASSNLAGVGDTQYF. The chain joins TRBV6-5 to TRBJ2-3; 10 nucleotides align to TRBD2. Germline V gene lookup returns CDR1 MNHEY and CDR2 SVGAGI. This CDR3 region has 15 residues. J lost 5 bases, V lost 5 bases, and 7 bases had no gene match.

The rearrangement links TRBV2 to TRBJ2-7; possible D gene TRBD1, 6 bases. The CDR3 extends over 12 amino acids. The V end was cut by 10 bases, the J end by 3 bases, with 13 bases between. Germline V gives CDR1 SNHLY, CDR2 FYNNEI. The CDR3 bases are TGTGCCACCGGGACATCTTACTACGAGCAGTACTTC. Amino acid sequence: CATGTSYYEQYF. The whole variable domain, filled in from reference TRBV2 and TRBJ2-7, reads EPEVTQTPSHQVTQMGQEVILRCVPISNHLYFYWYRQILGQKVEFLVSFYNNEISEKSEIFDDQFSVERPDGSNFTLKIRSTKLEDSAMYFCATGTSYYEQYFGPGTRLTVT.

This clonotype was observed a few times. The chain carries TRBV10-2 and TRBJ1-2; D gene uncertain. This CDR3 comprises 13 residues. Trimming left V 2 bases short and J 4 bases short, with 8 bases between. Germline CDR1 is WSHSY and CDR2 is SAAADI. The CDR3 sequence: CASSEGRFYGYTF. CDR3 DNA sequence: TGCGCCAGCAGTGAGGGGAGGTTCTATGGCTACACCTTC.

The V call is TRBV5-1, the J call TRBJ2-7; 7 bases line up with TRBD1. CDR1 and CDR2 from the germline V gene are SGHRS and YFSETQ. This CDR3 contains 14 residues. V was clipped by 0 bases and J by 4 bases; unmatched bases: 4. CDR3 amino acids: CASSLVQGLYEQYF. CDR3 DNA sequence: TGCGCCAGCAGCTTGGTACAGGGGCTGTACGAGCAGTACTTC.

In its sample, this clonotype was seen many times. The chain is built from TRBV2 and TRBJ1-1; TRBD1 matches at 9 bases. The CDR3 length is 15 residues. CDR1 is SNHLY and CDR2 is FYNNEI in the germline V gene. Germline trimming cut 3 bases from V and 4 bases from J; bases unmatched to any gene: 6. DNA of the CDR3: TGTGCCAGCAGTGATGTCGGACAGGGGACCACTGAAGCTTTCTTT. Its protein product is CASSDVGQGTTEAFF.

This chain links TRBV4-2 with TRBJ2-3, with 8 bases that match TRBD2. V shed 3 bases and J 3 bases; nucleotides not matched to a gene: 11. This CDR3 has 17 residues. Germline V CDR1 and CDR2: LGHNA, YNFKEQ. CDR3 nucleotides: TGTGCCAGCAGCCATTTCCCCGTGGGACTAGAAACAGATACGCAGTATTTT. This translates into CASSHFPVGLETDTQYF.

This clonotype was detected only a few times. This chain connects TRBV2 to TRBJ1-5; D is unclear. Trimming removed 2 bases from V and 2 bases from J, with 10 bases in between. The CDR3 loop spans 15 amino acids. Germline V gene lookup returns CDR1 SNHLY and CDR2 FYNNEI. The CDR3 nucleotides are TGTGCCAGCAGTGAAACATTGCAGGGCAATCAGCCCCAGCATTTT. It codes for CASSETLQGNQPQHF.

The chain has TRBV7-9 and TRBJ1-5; no clear D. The CDR3 has 13 amino acids. V gave up 1 base and J gave up 8 bases, with 9 bases separating them. Germline lookup yields CDR1 SEHNR and CDR2 FQNEAQ (reference sequence). The chain's CDR3 is CASSLGQSKPQHF. The CDR3 coding sequence is TGTGCCAGCAGCTTAGGCCAGAGTAAGCCCCAGCATTTT.

J is TRBJ1-5 and V is TRBV6-1; D not certain. Germline CDR1 and CDR2: MNHNS and SASEGT. The V and J ends lost 6 bases and 4 bases respectively, with 16 bases between them. The CDR3 runs to 15 residues. The CDR3 spells CASSFASGRNQPQHF. The CDR3 DNA sequence: TGTGCCAGCAGCTTTGCCTCAGGTCGGAATCAGCCCCAGCATTTT.

This clonotype occurred many times. The J gene is TRBJ2-3, the V gene TRBV12-3 or TRBV12-4; D remains unclear. Trimming pared 6 bases from V and 6 bases from J, leaving 7 bases between. This CDR3 has 11 residues. CDR3 bases: TGTGCCAGCAGAGCAGTGGATACGCAGTATTTT. Translating it yields CASRAVDTQYF.

The genes are TRBV5-4 and TRBJ2-7; D is unclear. The CDR3 extends over 14 amino acids. Germline-derived CDR1 and CDR2 are SGHNT and YYREEE (reference sequence). Trimming removed 0 bases at V and 2 bases at J, with 9 bases between. The CDR3 nucleotides are TGTGCCAGCAGCTTGGAATTGACGACCTACGAGCAGTACTTC. Its protein is CASSLELTTYEQYF.

This clonotype was counted many times. The genes are TRBV6-1 and TRBJ1-2; unclear D gene. Germline values: CDR1 MNHNS, CDR2 SASEGT. The CDR3 spans 13 residues. Trimming stripped 3 bases from V and 7 bases from J, with 12 bases between. The CDR3 loop reads CASSDSISPGYTF. CDR3 bases: TGTGCCAGCAGTGACAGCATCTCGCCTGGCTACACCTTC.

This clonotype showed up many times. V gene TRBV7-2 combines with J gene TRBJ2-4; TRBD1 or TRBD2 may be the D gene (6 bases each). The V gene lost 2 bases and the J gene lost 3 bases, with 8 bases spanning the gap. The CDR3 extends over 14 amino acids. Per germline, CDR1 SGHTA and CDR2 FQGNSA. Written as DNA, the CDR3 is TGTGCCAGCAGCTTACGGGGGCTCAAAAACATTCAGTACTTC. As protein: CASSLRGLKNIQYF. The variable domain in full, completed from reference TRBV7-2 and TRBJ2-4, reads GAGVSQSPSNKVTEKGKDVELRCDPISGHTALYWYRQSLGQGLEFLIYFQGNSAPDKSGLPSDRFSAERTGGSVSTLTIQRTQQEDSAVYLCASSLRGLKNIQYFGAGTRLSVL.

The chain joins TRBV20-1 to TRBJ1-1; D not certain. The CDR3 totals 14 residues. Germline lookup yields CDR1 DFQATT and CDR2 SNEGSKA (reference sequence). The V gene lost 0 bases and the J gene lost 1 base, with 9 bases spanning the gap. The DNA of the CDR3 is TGCAGTGCTAGAGATGTCCACCGGAACACTGAAGCTTTCTTT. It translates to CSARDVHRNTEAFF.

V is TRBV7-6 and J is TRBJ2-7; 9 positions match TRBD2. Germline-derived CDR1 and CDR2 are SGHVS and FNYEAQ. With V trimmed by 1 base and J by 5 bases, 6 bases remained unmatched. This CDR3 has 15 amino acids. This CDR3 is CASSLDAGGLNEQYF. CDR3 sequence (DNA): TGTGCCAGCAGCTTAGACGCGGGAGGGTTGAACGAGCAGTACTTC. Looking up the rest from reference TRBV7-6 and TRBJ2-7 gives the full variable domain: GAGVSQSPRYKVTKRGQDVALRCDPISGHVSLYWYRQALGQGPEFLTYFNYEAQQDKSGLPNDRFSAERPEGSISTLTIQRTEQRDSAMYRCASSLDAGGLNEQYFGPGTRLTVT.

V is TRBV7-6 and J is TRBJ2-1; D gene uncertain. Per the germline V gene, CDR1 is SGHVS and CDR2 is FNYEAQ. Trimming pared 2 bases from V and 8 bases from J, leaving 13 bases between. The CDR3 is made up of 14 amino acids. CDR3 loop: CASSLLIGRDEQFF. The DNA of the CDR3 is TGTGCCAGCAGCTTACTGATAGGCCGCGATGAGCAGTTCTTC. Looking up the rest from reference TRBV7-6 and TRBJ2-1 gives the full variable domain: GAGVSQSPRYKVTKRGQDVALRCDPISGHVSLYWYRQALGQGPEFLTYFNYEAQQDKSGLPNDRFSAERPEGSISTLTIQRTEQRDSAMYRCASSLLIGRDEQFFGPGTRLTVL.

This clonotype was seen only once. The chain joins TRBV3-1 to TRBJ2-1, with 11 bases that match TRBD2. The CDR3 loop spans 15 amino acids. CDR1 and CDR2 from the germline V gene are LGHDT and YNNKEL (reference sequence). V lost 1 base, J lost 6 bases, and 2 bases stayed unmatched. The CDR3 DNA reads as TGTGCCAGCAGCCAAGTAGCGGGGGGGCGCAATGAGCAGTTCTTC. It is translated as CASSQVAGGRNEQFF.

The J gene is TRBJ2-7, the V gene TRBV20-1; 8 nucleotides agree with TRBD1. The CDR3 runs 12 residues. The V gene's germline CDR1 is DFQATT and CDR2 SNEGSKA (reference sequence). V was clipped by 7 bases and J by 6 bases; unmatched bases: 8. This CDR3 is CSVQDRGIEQYF. The CDR3 region has the DNA TGCAGTGTACAAGACAGGGGAATCGAGCAGTACTTC.

The V gene is TRBV7-3, the J gene TRBJ1-6; TRBD1 aligns across 9 bases. The J segment lost 10 bases and the V segment lost 4 bases, leaving 5 bases of the junction unmatched. Germline CDR1 SGHTA, CDR2 FQGTGA. CDR3 size: 14 residues. This CDR3 reads CASSSTGGRSPLHF. The DNA of the CDR3 is TGTGCCAGCAGCTCGACAGGGGGGAGGTCACCCCTCCACTTT. Full variable domain (missing parts from reference TRBV7-3 and TRBJ1-6): GAGVSQTPSNKVTEKGKYVELRCDPISGHTALYWYRQSLGQGPEFLIYFQGTGAADDSGLPNDRFFAVRPEGSVSTLKIQRTERGDSAVYLCASSSTGGRSPLHFGNGTRLTVT.

This clonotype has just a few counts. CDR3 bases: TGCGCCAGCAGCCCCCGGCTGGCAAATGAGCAGTTCTTC. This codes for CASSPRLANEQFF. The chain uses TRBV5-1 and TRBJ2-1; unclear D gene. Germline CDR1 is SGHRS and CDR2 is YFSETQ. The CDR3 is 13 residues long. Trimming took 4 bases from V and 7 from J, leaving 12 bases between them.

Many counts were recorded for this clonotype. V gene TRBV9 combines with J gene TRBJ1-4; D is uncertain. This CDR3 contains 15 residues. Germline V CDR1 and CDR2: SGDLS, YYNGEE. V dropped 0 bases and J dropped 0 bases, with 6 bases sitting between them. The CDR3 DNA is TGTGCCAGCAGCGTAGAGCCAGCAACTAATGAAAAACTGTTTTTT. Translated, it gives CASSVEPATNEKLFF.

This clonotype was observed many times. The DNA for the CDR3 is TGTGCCAGCAGCCGTTCCCGGGCAGGGGCCACAAATGAGCAGTTCTTC. Its translation is CASSRSRAGATNEQFF. The gene calls are TRBV14 and TRBJ2-1; tentative D call: TRBD1 (6 bases). CDR1 is SGHDN and CDR2 is FVKESK in the germline V gene. The CDR3 covers 16 residues. V was trimmed by 4 bases and J by 7 bases, leaving 20 bases between them.

V is TRBV27 and J is TRBJ2-1, with 7 bases lining up with TRBD1. Germline CDR1 MNHEY, CDR2 SMNVEV (reference sequence). J lost 0 bases, V lost 2 bases, and 7 bases had no gene match. The length of the CDR3 is 17 residues. The CDR3 loop is CASSLNGQASSYNEQFF. For the CDR3, the DNA is TGTGCCAGCAGTTTAAACGGACAGGCGAGCTCCTACAATGAGCAGTTCTTC.

This chain links TRBV7-9 with TRBJ1-1, with D unresolved. CDR1 is SEHNR and CDR2 is FQNEAQ in the germline V gene (reference sequence). The V end was cut by 5 bases, the J end by 2 bases, with 12 bases between. The CDR3 covers 14 residues. CDR3 bases: TGTGCCAGCAGCCCACGCACGGACAACACTGAAGCTTTCTTT. This encodes CASSPRTDNTEAFF.